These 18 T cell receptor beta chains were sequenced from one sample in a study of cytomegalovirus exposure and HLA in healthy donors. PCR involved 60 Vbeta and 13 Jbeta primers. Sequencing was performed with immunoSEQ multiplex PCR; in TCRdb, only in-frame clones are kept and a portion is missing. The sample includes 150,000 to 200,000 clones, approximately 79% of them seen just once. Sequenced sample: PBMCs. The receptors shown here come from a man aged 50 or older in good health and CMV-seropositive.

In nucleotides, the CDR3 is TGTGCCAGCAATTTACTTGCGGGGGTAAGAGATACGCAGTATTTT. It translates to CASNLLAGVRDTQYF. The V call is TRBV6-1, the J call TRBJ2-3; 7 nucleotides match TRBD2. From germline, CDR1 is MNHNS and CDR2 SASEGT. V shed 7 bases, J shed 5 bases, and the junction held 12 bases outside the gene matches. The CDR3 runs 15 residues.

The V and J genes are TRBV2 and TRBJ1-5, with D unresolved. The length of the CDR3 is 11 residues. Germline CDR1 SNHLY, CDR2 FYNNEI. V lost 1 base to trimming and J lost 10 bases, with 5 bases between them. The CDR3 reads CASSEGSPQHF. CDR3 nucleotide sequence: TGTGCCAGCAGTGAAGGGAGCCCCCAGCATTTT. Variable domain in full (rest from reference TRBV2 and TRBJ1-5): EPEVTQTPSHQVTQMGQEVILRCVPISNHLYFYWYRQILGQKVEFLVSFYNNEISEKSEIFDDQFSVERPDGSNFTLKIRSTKLEDSAMYFCASSEGSPQHFGDGTRLSIL.

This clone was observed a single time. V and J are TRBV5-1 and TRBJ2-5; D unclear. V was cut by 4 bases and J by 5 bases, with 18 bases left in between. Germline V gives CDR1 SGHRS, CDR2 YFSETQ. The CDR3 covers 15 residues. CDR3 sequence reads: CASSKSHGSEETQYF. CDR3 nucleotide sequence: TGCGCCAGCAGCAAATCGCACGGGTCGGAGGAGACCCAGTACTTC.

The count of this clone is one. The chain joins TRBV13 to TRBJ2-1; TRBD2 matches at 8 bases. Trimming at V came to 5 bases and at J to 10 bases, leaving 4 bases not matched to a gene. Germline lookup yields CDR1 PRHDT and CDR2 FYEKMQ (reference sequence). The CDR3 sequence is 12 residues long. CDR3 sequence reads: CASSRLAHEQFF. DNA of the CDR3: TGTGCCAGCAGCCGACTAGCGCACGAGCAGTTCTTC.

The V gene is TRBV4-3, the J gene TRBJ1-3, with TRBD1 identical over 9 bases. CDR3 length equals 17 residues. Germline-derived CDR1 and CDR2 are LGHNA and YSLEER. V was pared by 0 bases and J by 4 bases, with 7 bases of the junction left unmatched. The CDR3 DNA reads TGCGCCAGCAGCCAAGATGGGGGGACAGGGAGAGGAAACACCATATATTTT. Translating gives CASSQDGGTGRGNTIYF.

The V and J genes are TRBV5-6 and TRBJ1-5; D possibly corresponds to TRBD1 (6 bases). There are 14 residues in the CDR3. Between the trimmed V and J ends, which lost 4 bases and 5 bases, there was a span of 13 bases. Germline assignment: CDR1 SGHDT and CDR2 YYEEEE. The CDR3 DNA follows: TGTGCCAGCAGCGGACGTGGGGGCCATCAGCCCCAGCATTTT. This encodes CASSGRGGHQPQHF.

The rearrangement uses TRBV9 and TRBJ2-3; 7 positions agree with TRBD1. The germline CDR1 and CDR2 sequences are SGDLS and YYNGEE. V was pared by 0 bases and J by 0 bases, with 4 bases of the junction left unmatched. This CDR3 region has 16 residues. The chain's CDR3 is CASSVGGTASTDTQYF. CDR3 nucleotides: TGTGCCAGCAGCGTAGGGGGGACAGCGAGCACAGATACGCAGTATTTT. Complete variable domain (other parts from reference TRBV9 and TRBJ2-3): DSGVTQTPKHLITATGQRVTLRCSPRSGDLSVYWYQQSLDQGLQFLIQYYNGEERAKGNILERFSAQQFPDLHSELNLSSLELGDSALYFCASSVGGTASTDTQYFGPGTRLTVL.

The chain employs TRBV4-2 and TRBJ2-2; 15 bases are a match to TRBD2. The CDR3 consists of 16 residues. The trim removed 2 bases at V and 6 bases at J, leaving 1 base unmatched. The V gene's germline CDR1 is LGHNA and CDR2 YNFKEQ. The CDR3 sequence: CASSQRTSGGAGELFF. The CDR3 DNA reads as TGTGCCAGCAGCCAACGGACTAGCGGGGGGGCCGGGGAGCTGTTTTTT.

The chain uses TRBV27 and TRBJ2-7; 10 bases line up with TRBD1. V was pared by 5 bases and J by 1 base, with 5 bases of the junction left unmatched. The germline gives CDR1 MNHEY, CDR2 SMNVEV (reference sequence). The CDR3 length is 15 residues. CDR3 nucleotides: TGTGCCAGCAGTCCGTCGGGACAGGGGTCCTACGAGCAGTACTTC. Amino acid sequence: CASSPSGQGSYEQYF.

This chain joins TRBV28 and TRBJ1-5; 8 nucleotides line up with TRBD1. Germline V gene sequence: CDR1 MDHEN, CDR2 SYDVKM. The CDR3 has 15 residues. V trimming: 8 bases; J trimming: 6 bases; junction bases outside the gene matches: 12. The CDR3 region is CASQTDRGRSQPQHF. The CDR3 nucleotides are TGTGCCAGCCAAACCGACAGGGGTCGAAGTCAGCCCCAGCATTTT. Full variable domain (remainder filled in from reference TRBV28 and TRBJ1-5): DVKVTQSSRYLVKRTGEKVFLECVQDMDHENMFWYRQDPGLGLRLIYFSYDVKMKEKGDIPEGYSVSREKKERFSLILESASTNQTSMYLCASQTDRGRSQPQHFGDGTRLSIL.

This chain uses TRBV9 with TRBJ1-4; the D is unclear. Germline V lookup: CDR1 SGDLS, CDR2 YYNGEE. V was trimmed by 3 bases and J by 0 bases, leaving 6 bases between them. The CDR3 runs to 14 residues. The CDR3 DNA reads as TGTGCCAGCAGCGGGCGGCCAACTAATGAAAAACTGTTTTTT. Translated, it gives CASSGRPTNEKLFF.

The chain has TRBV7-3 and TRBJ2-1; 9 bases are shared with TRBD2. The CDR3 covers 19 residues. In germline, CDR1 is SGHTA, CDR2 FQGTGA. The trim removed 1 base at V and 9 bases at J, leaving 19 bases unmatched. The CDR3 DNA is TGTGCCAGCAGCTTAAGGGGACCCAGCCCTAGCGGGGTCGTTGGTGAGCAGTTCTTC. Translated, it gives CASSLRGPSPSGVVGEQFF. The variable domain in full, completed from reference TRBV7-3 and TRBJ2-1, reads GAGVSQTPSNKVTEKGKYVELRCDPISGHTALYWYRQSLGQGPEFLIYFQGTGAADDSGLPNDRFFAVRPEGSVSTLKIQRTERGDSAVYLCASSLRGPSPSGVVGEQFFGPGTRLTVL.

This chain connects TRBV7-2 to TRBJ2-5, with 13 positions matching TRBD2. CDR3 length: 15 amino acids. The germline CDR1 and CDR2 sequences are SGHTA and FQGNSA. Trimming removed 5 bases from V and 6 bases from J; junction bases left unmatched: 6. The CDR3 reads CASSTTSGGPQTQYF. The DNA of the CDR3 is TGTGCCAGCAGCACGACTAGCGGGGGGCCACAGACCCAGTACTTC.

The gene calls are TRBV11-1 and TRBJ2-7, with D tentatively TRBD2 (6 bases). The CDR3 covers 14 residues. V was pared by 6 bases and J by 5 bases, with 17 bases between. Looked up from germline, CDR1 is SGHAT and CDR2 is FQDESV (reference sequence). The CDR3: CASSGTAGIHEQYF. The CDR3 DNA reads TGTGCCAGCAGTGGGACGGCGGGAATCCACGAGCAGTACTTC.

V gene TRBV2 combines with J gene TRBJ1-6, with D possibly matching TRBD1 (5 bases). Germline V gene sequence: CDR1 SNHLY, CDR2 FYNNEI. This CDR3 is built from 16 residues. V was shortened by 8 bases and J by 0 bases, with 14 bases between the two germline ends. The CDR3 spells CASLPRQGSYNSPLHF. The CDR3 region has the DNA TGTGCCAGCCTACCGCGGCAGGGCTCCTATAATTCACCCCTCCACTTT.

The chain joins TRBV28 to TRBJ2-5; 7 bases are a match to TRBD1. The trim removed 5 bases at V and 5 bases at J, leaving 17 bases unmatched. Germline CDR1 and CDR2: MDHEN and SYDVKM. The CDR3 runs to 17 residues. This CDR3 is CASSPRTGRGLGETQYF. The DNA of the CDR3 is TGTGCCAGCAGTCCTCGGACAGGTAGAGGCCTAGGGGAGACCCAGTACTTC.

DNA of the CDR3: TGTGCCAGCAGCTTCCAGCCTTTTGACAGGGCCAACGTCCTGACTTTC. It yields the protein CASSFQPFDRANVLTF. The V call is TRBV7-9, the J call TRBJ2-6; D remains unclear. Germline assignment: CDR1 SEHNR and CDR2 FQNEAQ (reference sequence). With 3 bases removed from V and 5 bases from J, the gap between germline ends came to 14 bases. The CDR3 length is 16 residues.

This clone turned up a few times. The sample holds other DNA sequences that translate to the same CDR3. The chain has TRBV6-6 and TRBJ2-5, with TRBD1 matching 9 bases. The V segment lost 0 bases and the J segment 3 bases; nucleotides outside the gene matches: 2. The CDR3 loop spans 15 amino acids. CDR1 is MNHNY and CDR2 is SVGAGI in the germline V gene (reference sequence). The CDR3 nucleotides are TGTGCCAGCAGTTACTCGGGACAGGGAAAAGAGACCCAGTACTTC. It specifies CASSYSGQGKETQYF.